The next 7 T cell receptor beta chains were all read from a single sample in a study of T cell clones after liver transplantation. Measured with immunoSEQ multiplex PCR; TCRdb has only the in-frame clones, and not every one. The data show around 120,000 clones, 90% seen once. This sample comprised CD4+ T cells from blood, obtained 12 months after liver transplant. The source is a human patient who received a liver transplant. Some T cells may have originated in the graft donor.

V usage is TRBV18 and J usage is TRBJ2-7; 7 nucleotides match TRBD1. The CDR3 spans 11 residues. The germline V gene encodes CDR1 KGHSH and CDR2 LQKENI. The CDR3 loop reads CASQGIYEQYF. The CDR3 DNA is TGTGCGTCACAGGGGATCTACGAGCAGTACTTC.

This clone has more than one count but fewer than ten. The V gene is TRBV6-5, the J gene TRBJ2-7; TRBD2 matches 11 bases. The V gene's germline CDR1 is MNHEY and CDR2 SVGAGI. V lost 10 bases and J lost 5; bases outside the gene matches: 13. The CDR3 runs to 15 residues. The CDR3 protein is CATLGFSGRAHEQYF. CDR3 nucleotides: TGTGCCACCCTGGGGTTTAGCGGGAGGGCCCACGAGCAGTACTTC.

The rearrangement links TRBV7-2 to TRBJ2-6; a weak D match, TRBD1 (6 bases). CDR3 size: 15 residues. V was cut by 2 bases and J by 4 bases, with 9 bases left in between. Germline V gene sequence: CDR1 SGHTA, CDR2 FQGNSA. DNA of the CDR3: TGTGCCAGCAGCTTATCAGGGGCCGGGGCCAACGTCCTGACTTTC. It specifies CASSLSGAGANVLTF.

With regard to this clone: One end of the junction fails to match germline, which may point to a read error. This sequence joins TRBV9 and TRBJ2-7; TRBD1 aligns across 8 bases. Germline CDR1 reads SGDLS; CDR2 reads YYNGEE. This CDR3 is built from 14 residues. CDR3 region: CDSSAETGAGPQYF. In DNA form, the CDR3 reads TGTGACAGCAGCGCAGAGACAGGGGCCGGGCCGCAGTACTTC.

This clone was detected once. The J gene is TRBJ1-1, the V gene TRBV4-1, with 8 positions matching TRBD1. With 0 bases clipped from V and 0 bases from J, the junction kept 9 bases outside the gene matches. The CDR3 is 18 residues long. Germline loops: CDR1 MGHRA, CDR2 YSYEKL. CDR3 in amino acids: CASSQDQGASRMNTEAFF. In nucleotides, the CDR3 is TGCGCCAGCAGCCAAGATCAGGGGGCCAGCCGAATGAACACTGAAGCTTTCTTT.

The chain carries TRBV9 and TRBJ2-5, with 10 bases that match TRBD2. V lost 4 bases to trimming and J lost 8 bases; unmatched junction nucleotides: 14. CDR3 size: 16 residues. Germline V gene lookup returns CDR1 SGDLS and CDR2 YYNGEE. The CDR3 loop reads CASSQLSGTSVNTQYF. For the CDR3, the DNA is TGTGCCAGCAGCCAGCTTTCCGGGACTAGCGTAAACACCCAGTACTTC.

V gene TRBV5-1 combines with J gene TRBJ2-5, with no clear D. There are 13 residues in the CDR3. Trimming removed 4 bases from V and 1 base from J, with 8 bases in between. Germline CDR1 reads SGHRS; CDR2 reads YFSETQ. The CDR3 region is CASSGVPQETQYF. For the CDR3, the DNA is TGCGCCAGCAGCGGGGTCCCCCAAGAGACCCAGTACTTC. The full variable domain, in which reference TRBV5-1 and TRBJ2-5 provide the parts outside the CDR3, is KAGVTQTPRYLIKTRGQQVTLSCSPISGHRSVSWYQQTPGQGLQFLFEYFSETQRNKGNFPGRFSGRQFSNSRSEMNVSTLELGDSALYLCASSGVPQETQYFGPGTRLLVL.